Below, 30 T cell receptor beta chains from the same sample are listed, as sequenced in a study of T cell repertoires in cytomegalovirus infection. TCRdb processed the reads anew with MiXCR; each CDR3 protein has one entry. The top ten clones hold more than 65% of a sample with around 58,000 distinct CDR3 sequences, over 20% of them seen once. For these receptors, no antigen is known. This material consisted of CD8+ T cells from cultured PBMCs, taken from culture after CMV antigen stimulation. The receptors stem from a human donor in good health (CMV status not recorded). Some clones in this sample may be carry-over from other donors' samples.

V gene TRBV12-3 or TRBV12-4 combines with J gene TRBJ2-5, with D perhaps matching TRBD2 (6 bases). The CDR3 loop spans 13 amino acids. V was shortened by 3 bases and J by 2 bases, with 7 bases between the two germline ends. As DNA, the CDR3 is TGTGCCAGCAGTTTTGGAGGGCAAGAGACCCAGTACTTC. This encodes CASSFGGQETQYF.

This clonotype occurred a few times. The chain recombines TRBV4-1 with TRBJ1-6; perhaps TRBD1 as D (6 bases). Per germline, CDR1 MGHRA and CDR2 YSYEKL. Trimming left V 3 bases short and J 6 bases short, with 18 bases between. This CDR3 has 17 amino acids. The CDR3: CASSHKIGQGSNSPLHF. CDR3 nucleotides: TGCGCCAGCAGCCACAAGATAGGTCAGGGGAGTAATTCACCCCTCCACTTT.

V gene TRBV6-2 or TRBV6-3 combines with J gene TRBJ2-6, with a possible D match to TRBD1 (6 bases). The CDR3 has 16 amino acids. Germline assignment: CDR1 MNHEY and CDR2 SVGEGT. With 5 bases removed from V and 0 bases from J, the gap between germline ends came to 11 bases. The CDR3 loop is CASSRTGPSGANVLTF. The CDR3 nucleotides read TGTGCCAGCAGTCGAACAGGGCCCTCTGGGGCCAACGTCCTGACTTTC.

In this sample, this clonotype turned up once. CDR3 protein: CAAGGWETQYF. CDR3 sequence (DNA): TGTGCCGCTGGGGGCTGGGAGACCCAGTACTTC. This chain links TRBV12-3 or TRBV12-4 with TRBJ2-5, with D possibly matching TRBD1 (6 bases). The CDR3 spans 11 residues. Trimming stripped 11 bases from V and 5 bases from J, with 12 bases between.

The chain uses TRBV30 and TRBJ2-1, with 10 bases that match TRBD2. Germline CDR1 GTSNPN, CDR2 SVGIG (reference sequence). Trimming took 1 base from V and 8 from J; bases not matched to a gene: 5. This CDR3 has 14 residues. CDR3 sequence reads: CAWSGSGGAHEQFF. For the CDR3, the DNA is TGTGCCTGGAGTGGCAGCGGGGGGGCGCATGAGCAGTTCTTC.

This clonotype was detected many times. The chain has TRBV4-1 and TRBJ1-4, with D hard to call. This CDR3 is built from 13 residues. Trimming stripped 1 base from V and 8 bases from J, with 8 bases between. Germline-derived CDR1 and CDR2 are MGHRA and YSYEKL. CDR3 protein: CASSQVPGEKLFF. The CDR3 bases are TGCGCCAGCAGCCAAGTCCCGGGGGAAAAACTGTTTTTT.

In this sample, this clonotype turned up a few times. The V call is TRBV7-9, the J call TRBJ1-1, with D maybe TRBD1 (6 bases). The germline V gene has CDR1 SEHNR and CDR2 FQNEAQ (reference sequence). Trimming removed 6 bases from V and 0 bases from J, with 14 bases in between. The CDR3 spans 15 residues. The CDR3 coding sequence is TGTGCCAGCAGGTCTAGGGGGAGTATGAACACTGAAGCTTTCTTT. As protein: CASRSRGSMNTEAFF.

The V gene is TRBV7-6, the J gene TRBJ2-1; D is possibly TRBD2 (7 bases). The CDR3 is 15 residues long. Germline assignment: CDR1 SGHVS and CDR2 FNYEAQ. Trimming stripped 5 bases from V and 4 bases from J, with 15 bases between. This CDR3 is CASSQREGVYNEQFF. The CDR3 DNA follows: TGTGCCAGCAGCCAGAGGGAGGGGGTATACAATGAGCAGTTCTTC.

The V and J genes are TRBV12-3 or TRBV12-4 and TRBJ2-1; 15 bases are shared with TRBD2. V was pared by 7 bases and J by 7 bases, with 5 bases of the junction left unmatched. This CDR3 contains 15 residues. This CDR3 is CASIPGLAGGNEQFF. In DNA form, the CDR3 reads TGTGCCAGCATTCCGGGACTAGCGGGGGGTAATGAGCAGTTCTTC.

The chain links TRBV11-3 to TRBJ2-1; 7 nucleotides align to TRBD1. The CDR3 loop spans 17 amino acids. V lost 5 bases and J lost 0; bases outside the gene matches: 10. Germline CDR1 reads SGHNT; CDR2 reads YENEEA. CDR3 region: CASSKYAGGSSYNEQFF. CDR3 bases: TGTGCCAGCAGCAAATACGCAGGGGGTAGCTCCTACAATGAGCAGTTCTTC. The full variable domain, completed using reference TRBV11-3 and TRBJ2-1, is EAGVVQSPRYKIIEKKQPVAFWCNPISGHNTLYWYLQNLGQGPELLIRYENEEAVDDSQLPKDRFSAERLKGVDSTLKIQPAELGDSAVYLCASSKYAGGSSYNEQFFGPGTRLTVL.

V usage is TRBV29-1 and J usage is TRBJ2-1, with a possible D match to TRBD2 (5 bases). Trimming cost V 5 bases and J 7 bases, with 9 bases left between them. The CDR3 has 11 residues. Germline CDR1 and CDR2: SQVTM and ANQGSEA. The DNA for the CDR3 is TGCAGCGTTACTAGGCAGAATGAGCAGTTCTTC. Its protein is CSVTRQNEQFF.

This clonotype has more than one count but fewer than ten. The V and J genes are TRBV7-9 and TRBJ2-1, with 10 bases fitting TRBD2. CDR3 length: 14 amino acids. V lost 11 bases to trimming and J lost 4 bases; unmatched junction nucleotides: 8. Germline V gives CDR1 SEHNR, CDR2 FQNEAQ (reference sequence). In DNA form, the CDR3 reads TGTGCCTCCTCTAGCGGGGGCATTTACAATGAGCAGTTCTTC. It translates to CASSSGGIYNEQFF.

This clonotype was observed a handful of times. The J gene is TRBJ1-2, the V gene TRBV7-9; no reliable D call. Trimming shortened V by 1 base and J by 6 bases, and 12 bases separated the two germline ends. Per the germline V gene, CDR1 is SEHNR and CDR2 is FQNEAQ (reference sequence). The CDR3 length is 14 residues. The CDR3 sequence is CASSLDSKAHGYTF. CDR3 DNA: TGTGCCAGCAGCTTAGATTCAAAGGCCCATGGCTACACCTTC.

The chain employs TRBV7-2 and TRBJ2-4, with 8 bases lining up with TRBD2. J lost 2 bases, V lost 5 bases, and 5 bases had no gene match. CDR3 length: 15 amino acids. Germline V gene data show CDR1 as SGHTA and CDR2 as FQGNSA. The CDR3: CASSPGGVTKNIQYF. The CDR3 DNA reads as TGTGCCAGCAGCCCCGGGGGGGTAACCAAAAACATTCAGTACTTC.

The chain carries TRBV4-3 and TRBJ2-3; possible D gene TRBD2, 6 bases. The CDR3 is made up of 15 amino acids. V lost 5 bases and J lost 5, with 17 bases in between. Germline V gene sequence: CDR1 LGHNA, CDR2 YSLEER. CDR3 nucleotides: TGCGCCAGCAGCGCGGGGCCCTCGGGGGAAGATACGCAGTATTTT. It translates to CASSAGPSGEDTQYF.

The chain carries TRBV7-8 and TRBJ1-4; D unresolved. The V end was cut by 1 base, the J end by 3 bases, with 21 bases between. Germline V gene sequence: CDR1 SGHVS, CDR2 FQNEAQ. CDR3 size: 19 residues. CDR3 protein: CASSLVRTDLRVANEKLFF. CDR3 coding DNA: TGTGCCAGCAGCTTAGTCCGGACGGATCTCCGGGTGGCTAATGAAAAACTGTTTTTT.

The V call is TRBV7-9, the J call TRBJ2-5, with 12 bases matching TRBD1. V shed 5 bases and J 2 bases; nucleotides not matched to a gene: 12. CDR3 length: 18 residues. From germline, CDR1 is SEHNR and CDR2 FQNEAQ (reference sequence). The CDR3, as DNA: TGTGCCAGCAGCCCCCGGGACAGGGGGCTCGGGAAACAAGAGACCCAGTACTTC. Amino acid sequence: CASSPRDRGLGKQETQYF.

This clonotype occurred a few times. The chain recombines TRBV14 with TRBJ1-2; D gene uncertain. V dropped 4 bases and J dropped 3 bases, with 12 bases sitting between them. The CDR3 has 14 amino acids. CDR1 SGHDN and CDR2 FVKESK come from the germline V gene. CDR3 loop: CASSRRERDYGYTF. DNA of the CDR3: TGTGCCAGCAGCCGGAGAGAGAGAGACTATGGCTACACCTTC.

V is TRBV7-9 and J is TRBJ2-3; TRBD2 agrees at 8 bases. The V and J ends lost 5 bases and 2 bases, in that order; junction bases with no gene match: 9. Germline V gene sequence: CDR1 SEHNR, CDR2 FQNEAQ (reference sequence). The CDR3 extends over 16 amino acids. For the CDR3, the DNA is TGTGCCAGCAGCCCCTGGGGAGCGGGGGACACAGATACGCAGTATTTT. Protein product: CASSPWGAGDTDTQYF.

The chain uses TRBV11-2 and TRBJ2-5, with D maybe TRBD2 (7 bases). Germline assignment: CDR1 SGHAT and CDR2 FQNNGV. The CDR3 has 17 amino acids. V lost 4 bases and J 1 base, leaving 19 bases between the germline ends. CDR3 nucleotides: TGTGCCAGCAGCTCGGATGGCCCTAGGGGGGGCCAAGAGACCCAGTACTTC. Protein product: CASSSDGPRGGQETQYF.

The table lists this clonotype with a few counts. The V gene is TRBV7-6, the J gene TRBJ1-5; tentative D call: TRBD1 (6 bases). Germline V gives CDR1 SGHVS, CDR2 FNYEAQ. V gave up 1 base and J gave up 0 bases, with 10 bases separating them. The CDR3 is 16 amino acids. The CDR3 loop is CASSLGDKYSNQPQHF. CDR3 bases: TGTGCCAGCAGCTTAGGGGACAAGTATAGCAATCAGCCCCAGCATTTT. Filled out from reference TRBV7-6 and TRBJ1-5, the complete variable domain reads GAGVSQSPRYKVTKRGQDVALRCDPISGHVSLYWYRQALGQGPEFLTYFNYEAQQDKSGLPNDRFSAERPEGSISTLTIQRTEQRDSAMYRCASSLGDKYSNQPQHFGDGTRLSIL.

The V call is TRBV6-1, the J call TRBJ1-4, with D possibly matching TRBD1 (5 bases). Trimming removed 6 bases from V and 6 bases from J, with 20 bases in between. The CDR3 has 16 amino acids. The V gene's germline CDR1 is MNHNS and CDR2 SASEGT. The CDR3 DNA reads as TGTGCCAGCAGCGCACGACCCGAGGGGAGAGATGAAAAACTGTTTTTT. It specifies CASSARPEGRDEKLFF.

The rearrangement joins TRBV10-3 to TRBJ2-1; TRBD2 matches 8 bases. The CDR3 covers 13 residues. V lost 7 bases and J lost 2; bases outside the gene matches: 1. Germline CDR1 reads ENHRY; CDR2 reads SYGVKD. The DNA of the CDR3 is TGTGCCATCACGGGGGGGGCCTACAATGAGCAGTTCTTC. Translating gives CAITGGAYNEQFF.

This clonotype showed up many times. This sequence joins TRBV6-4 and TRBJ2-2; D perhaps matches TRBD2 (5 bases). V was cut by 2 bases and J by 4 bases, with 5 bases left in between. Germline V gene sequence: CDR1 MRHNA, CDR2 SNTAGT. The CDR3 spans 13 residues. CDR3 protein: CASSDTSTGELFF. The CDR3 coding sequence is TGTGCCAGCAGTGACACTAGCACCGGGGAGCTGTTTTTT.

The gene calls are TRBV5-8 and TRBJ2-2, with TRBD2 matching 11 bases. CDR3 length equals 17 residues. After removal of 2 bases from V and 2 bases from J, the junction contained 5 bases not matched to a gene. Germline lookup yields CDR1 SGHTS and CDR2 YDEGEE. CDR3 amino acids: CASSLPTSGENTGELFF. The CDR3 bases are TGTGCCAGCAGCTTACCGACTAGCGGGGAAAACACCGGGGAGCTGTTTTTT.

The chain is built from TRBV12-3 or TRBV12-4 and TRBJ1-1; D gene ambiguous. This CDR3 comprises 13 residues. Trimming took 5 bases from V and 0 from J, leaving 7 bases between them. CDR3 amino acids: CASSSSMNTEAFF. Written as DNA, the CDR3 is TGTGCCAGCAGTAGCAGTATGAACACTGAAGCTTTCTTT.

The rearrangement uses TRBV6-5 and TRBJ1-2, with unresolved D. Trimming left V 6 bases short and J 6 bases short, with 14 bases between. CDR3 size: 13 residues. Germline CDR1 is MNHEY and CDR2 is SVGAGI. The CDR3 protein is CASSGRGYDGYTF. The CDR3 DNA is TGTGCCAGCAGCGGCCGAGGGTACGATGGCTACACCTTC.

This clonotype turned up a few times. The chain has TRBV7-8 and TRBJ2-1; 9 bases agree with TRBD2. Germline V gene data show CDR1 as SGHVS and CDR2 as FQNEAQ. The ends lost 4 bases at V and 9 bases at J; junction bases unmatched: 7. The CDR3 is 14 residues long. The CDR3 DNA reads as TGTGCCAGCAGCTCGCGGGGGGGCCAATTTGAGCAGTTCTTC. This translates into CASSSRGGQFEQFF.

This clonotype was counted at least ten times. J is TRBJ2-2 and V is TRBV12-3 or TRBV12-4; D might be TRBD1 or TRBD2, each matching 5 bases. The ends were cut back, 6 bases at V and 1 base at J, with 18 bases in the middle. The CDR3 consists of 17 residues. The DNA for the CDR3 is TGTGCCAGCAGAGTTCGACGGGGCACCCAGAACACCGGGGAGCTGTTTTTT. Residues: CASRVRRGTQNTGELFF.

This chain's CDR3 is CASSPRDSYTDTQYF. Here the CDR3 DNA reads TGTGCCAGCAGCCCCCGGGACTCCTACACAGATACGCAGTATTTT. This chain connects TRBV14 to TRBJ2-3; D is perhaps TRBD2 (6 bases). The CDR3 totals 15 residues. Trimming removed 4 bases at V and 2 bases at J, with 13 bases between. Germline assignment: CDR1 SGHDN and CDR2 FVKESK.